A single sample gave rise to the 30 T cell receptor beta chains below, sequenced in a study of T-cell memory formation after mild COVID-19. TCRdb re-derived calls from the 5' RACE reads in MiXCR, one entry per CDR3 protein. Of about 40,000 distinct CDR3 sequences in the sample, around 6.1% were seen once. What was sequenced was PBMCs or a T cell subset sorted from them (not recorded which). These receptors all stem from an adult who had mild COVID-19 (a few samples of this study predate the infection). Cell type and time point are not known.

The chain uses TRBV30 and TRBJ1-2, with no clear D. CDR3 length: 14 residues. Germline V gene data show CDR1 as GTSNPN and CDR2 as SVGIG (reference sequence). Trimming pared 0 bases from V and 2 bases from J, leaving 10 bases between. CDR3 sequence (DNA): TGTGCCTGGAGTGTTCCCGGGTCCAACTATGGCTACACCTTC. Translated: CAWSVPGSNYGYTF. The whole variable domain, remainder taken from reference TRBV30 and TRBJ1-2, is SQTIHQWPATLVQPVGSPLSLECTVEGTSNPNLYWYRQAAGRGLQLLFYSVGIGQISSEVPQNLSASRPQDRQFILSSKKLLLSDSGFYLCAWSVPGSNYGYTFGSGTRLTVV.

This clonotype showed up just a few times. This chain links TRBV6-5 with TRBJ2-6; 11 nucleotides line up with TRBD2. Looked up from germline, CDR1 is MNHEY and CDR2 is SVGAGI. CDR3 length: 17 amino acids. V lost 4 bases and J lost 4; bases outside the gene matches: 6. For the CDR3, the DNA is TGTGCCAGCAGTTCACTAGCGGGAGCTCCCGGGGCCAACGTCCTGACTTTC. Protein sequence: CASSSLAGAPGANVLTF.

In nucleotides, the CDR3 is TGTGCCAGTAGTATAGGGCGAGCGGGGATCAATGAGCAGTTCTTC. Residues: CASSIGRAGINEQFF. The chain has TRBV19 and TRBJ2-1, with 7 nucleotides matching TRBD2. Trimming cost V 1 base and J 6 bases; bases outside gene matches: 6. CDR1 is LNHDA, CDR2 SQIVND, per germline (reference sequence). This CDR3 is built from 15 residues.

V usage is TRBV15 and J usage is TRBJ1-4; tentatively, D is TRBD1 (6 bases). Trimming left V 5 bases short and J 4 bases short, with 8 bases between. The CDR3 consists of 13 residues. CDR1 and CDR2 (germline): LNHNV, YYDKDF (reference sequence). The CDR3 protein is CATSSDSNEKLFF. The CDR3 DNA reads as TGTGCCACCAGCTCGGACAGTAATGAAAAACTGTTTTTT.

This chain joins TRBV29-1 and TRBJ2-7; 10 bases align to TRBD1. Germline V gene lookup returns CDR1 SQVTM and CDR2 ANQGSEA. The ends lost 4 bases at V and 1 base at J; junction bases unmatched: 7. The CDR3 is 15 amino acids. The CDR3 protein is CSVVNWGQGSYEQYF. Here the CDR3 DNA reads TGCAGCGTTGTAAATTGGGGACAGGGGTCCTACGAGCAGTACTTC.

This clonotype was counted ten times or more. The chain combines TRBV7-8 with TRBJ2-7; maybe TRBD2 (6 bases). V lost 5 bases to trimming and J lost 3 bases, with 14 bases between them. The CDR3 runs 14 residues. The V gene's germline CDR1 is SGHVS and CDR2 FQNEAQ. The CDR3 here is CASSGSGRLYEQYF. The DNA for the CDR3 is TGTGCCAGCAGCGGAAGCGGGCGCCTCTACGAGCAGTACTTC. Full variable domain (rest looked up from reference TRBV7-8 and TRBJ2-7): GAGVSQSPRYKVAKRGQDVALRCDPISGHVSLFWYQQALGQGPEFLTYFQNEAQLDKSGLPSDRFFAERPEGSVSTLKIQRTQQEDSAVYLCASSGSGRLYEQYFGPGTRLTVT.

The sample holds many counts of this clonotype. The rearrangement joins TRBV12-3 or TRBV12-4 to TRBJ2-2, with D possibly matching TRBD2 (7 bases). V was shortened by 4 bases and J by 0 bases, with 15 bases between the two germline ends. This CDR3 spans 17 amino acids. The CDR3: CASSYGGGASNTGELFF. CDR3 in DNA: TGTGCCAGCAGTTATGGGGGGGGCGCCTCGAACACCGGGGAGCTGTTTTTT.

The CDR3 DNA is TGTGCCAGCAGCACGTATAGCGGGAGTTACGAGCAGTACTTC. Protein sequence: CASSTYSGSYEQYF. J is TRBJ2-7 and V is TRBV7-2; 9 bases agree with TRBD2. There are 14 residues in the CDR3. V lost 5 bases, J lost 4 bases, and 6 bases stayed unmatched. CDR1 and CDR2 (germline): SGHTA, FQGNSA. The complete variable domain, with remaining parts taken from reference TRBV7-2 and TRBJ2-7, reads GAGVSQSPSNKVTEKGKDVELRCDPISGHTALYWYRQSLGQGLEFLIYFQGNSAPDKSGLPSDRFSAERTGGSVSTLTIQRTQQEDSAVYLCASSTYSGSYEQYFGPGTRLTVT.

The gene calls are TRBV18 and TRBJ1-1; no definite D call. Per germline, CDR1 KGHSH and CDR2 LQKENI. V was trimmed by 1 base and J by 0 bases, leaving 12 bases between them. The length of the CDR3 is 16 residues. The CDR3 DNA reads TGTGCCAGCTCACCACGCGTTGTAGATGTGAACACTGAAGCTTTCTTT. Its protein product is CASSPRVVDVNTEAFF.

This clonotype has a handful of counts. The chain carries TRBV12-5 and TRBJ2-7; D call uncertain. CDR1 is LGHNT, CDR2 FRNRAP, per germline. V was shortened by 1 base and J by 2 bases, with 12 bases between the two germline ends. CDR3 length equals 15 residues. CDR3 bases: TGTGCTAGTGGTTTGGATTCGAACCCCCCCTACGAGCAGTACTTC. Its translation is CASGLDSNPPYEQYF.

This clonotype was counted only a few times. V gene TRBV6-2 or TRBV6-3 combines with J gene TRBJ2-7; 9 bases are shared with TRBD1. The J segment lost 0 bases and the V segment lost 2 bases, leaving 17 bases of the junction unmatched. Germline V gene data show CDR1 as MNHEY and CDR2 as SVGEGT. There are 20 residues in the CDR3. CDR3: CASSYTRRRTGTGSSYEQYF. As DNA, the CDR3 is TGTGCCAGCAGTTACACTCGCCGGCGTACCGGGACAGGGAGCTCCTACGAGCAGTACTTC.

This clonotype showed up many times. The V and J genes are TRBV19 and TRBJ2-2; D uncertain. V lost 5 bases, J lost 1 base, and 8 bases lay in between. Germline lookup yields CDR1 LNHDA and CDR2 SQIVND (reference sequence). The CDR3 has 14 amino acids. The DNA for the CDR3 is TGTGCCAGTAGTCCGAACAGGAACACCGGGGAGCTGTTTTTT. Protein product: CASSPNRNTGELFF.

The genes are TRBV5-5 and TRBJ1-6; 7 positions match TRBD1. The V gene end was trimmed by 4 bases and the J gene end by 4 bases; junction bases not matched to a gene: 2. Germline values: CDR1 SGHKS, CDR2 YYEKEE (reference sequence). CDR3 size: 14 residues. CDR3 region: CASSRTGYNSPLHF. The CDR3 DNA reads TGTGCCAGCAGCCGGACAGGTTATAATTCACCCCTCCACTTT.

V gene TRBV7-6 combines with J gene TRBJ2-7, with D maybe TRBD2 (5 bases). V was shortened by 4 bases and J by 2 bases, with 9 bases between the two germline ends. The CDR3 consists of 13 residues. Germline V lookup: CDR1 SGHVS, CDR2 FNYEAQ. CDR3 region: CASSSWTAYEQYF. The CDR3, as DNA: TGTGCCAGCAGCTCCTGGACTGCCTACGAGCAGTACTTC.

This clonotype has a count of ten or more. The chain employs TRBV4-3 and TRBJ2-2; 7 bases align to TRBD2. V gave up 5 bases and J gave up 6 bases; unmatched junction bases: 12. Looked up from germline, CDR1 is LGHNA and CDR2 is YSLEER. The CDR3 is 16 amino acids. CDR3 in amino acids: CASSFEGLVGAGELFF. The CDR3 bases are TGCGCCAGCAGCTTTGAAGGACTAGTAGGGGCCGGGGAGCTGTTTTTT.

This clonotype was picked up many times. The chain recombines TRBV7-7 with TRBJ2-7, with a possible D match to TRBD1 (6 bases). This CDR3 is built from 14 residues. Germline V gives CDR1 SSHAT, CDR2 FNYEAQ (reference sequence). V lost 5 bases to trimming and J lost 5 bases, with 16 bases between them. The CDR3 sequence is CASSPTQGPHEQYF. DNA for the CDR3: TGTGCCAGCAGCCCTACACAGGGACCCCACGAGCAGTACTTC. The full variable domain, rest sourced from reference TRBV7-7 and TRBJ2-7, is GAGVSQSPRYKVTKRGQDVTLRCDPISSHATLYWYQQALGQGPEFLTYFNYEAQPDKSGLPSDRFSAERPEGSISTLTIQRTEQRDSAMYRCASSPTQGPHEQYFGPGTRLTVT.

This clonotype has only a few counts. V usage is TRBV20-1 and J usage is TRBJ2-5, with 11 bases aligning to TRBD1. The CDR3 totals 15 residues. V shed 3 bases, J shed 4 bases, and the junction held 7 bases outside the gene matches. CDR1 and CDR2 (germline): DFQATT, SNEGSKA (reference sequence). DNA of the CDR3: TGCAGTGCTAGCTACGCGGGACAGGGGGGAGAGACCCAGTACTTC. It specifies CSASYAGQGGETQYF.

This chain connects TRBV20-1 to TRBJ2-7, with 8 bases fitting TRBD1. The CDR3 spans 14 residues. CDR1 is DFQATT, CDR2 SNEGSKA, per germline (reference sequence). J gave up 7 bases and V 4 bases, and 12 bases lay outside the gene matches. CDR3 amino acids: CSATSGQGAREQYF. The DNA of the CDR3 is TGCAGTGCTACCTCAGGGCAGGGGGCTCGGGAGCAGTACTTC.

The J gene is TRBJ1-5, the V gene TRBV20-1, with D possibly being TRBD1 (5 bases). Per germline, CDR1 DFQATT and CDR2 SNEGSKA (reference sequence). The CDR3 is made up of 18 amino acids. V lost 0 bases and J lost 0, with 18 bases in between. The CDR3 is CSARDAVLTGYSNQPQHF. The CDR3 DNA is TGCAGTGCTAGAGACGCGGTTTTAACAGGATATAGCAATCAGCCCCAGCATTTT.

J is TRBJ1-4 and V is TRBV7-6, with no clear D. The CDR3 runs to 14 residues. Germline V CDR1 and CDR2: SGHVS, FNYEAQ. The V gene lost 5 bases and the J gene lost 0 bases, with 7 bases spanning the gap. Here the CDR3 DNA reads TGTGCCAGCAGCCTTGGCGCAACTAATGAAAAACTGTTTTTT. Translated, it gives CASSLGATNEKLFF.

This clonotype came up a few times. This chain uses TRBV12-3 or TRBV12-4 with TRBJ1-1; the D gene is possibly TRBD1 (5 bases). Trimming removed 7 bases at V and 11 bases at J, with 17 bases between. The CDR3 is 12 residues long. CDR3 loop: CASTPPGLRAFF. The CDR3, as DNA: TGTGCCAGCACCCCTCCGGGACTCAGGGCTTTCTTT.

There are many counts of this clonotype. The chain has TRBV12-3 or TRBV12-4 and TRBJ2-5; the D gene is possibly TRBD1 (5 bases). The CDR3 is 13 residues long. Deletions cut 5 bases from V and 1 base from J, with 8 bases between. The CDR3 sequence: CASSPGSQETQYF. CDR3 nucleotides: TGTGCCAGCAGTCCAGGGTCCCAAGAGACCCAGTACTTC.

The chain joins TRBV27 to TRBJ1-4; D gene unclear. With 3 bases removed from V and 4 bases from J, the gap between germline ends came to 9 bases. This CDR3 contains 14 residues. The germline CDR1 and CDR2 sequences are MNHEY and SMNVEV (reference sequence). CDR3 nucleotides: TGTGCCAGCAGTTTTGAACGGGGTAATGAAAAACTGTTTTTT. Residues: CASSFERGNEKLFF.

This clonotype was detected ten times or more. This chain joins TRBV5-4 and TRBJ2-3; D gene ambiguous. Germline V gene sequence: CDR1 SGHNT, CDR2 YYREEE (reference sequence). This CDR3 comprises 15 residues. Deletions cut 5 bases from V and 1 base from J, with 14 bases between. As DNA, the CDR3 is TGTGCCAGCAGACCCCTAGTCGGCGGCACAGATACGCAGTATTTT. Its translation is CASRPLVGGTDTQYF.

The gene calls are TRBV6-6 and TRBJ1-1; D not certain. Germline V gene sequence: CDR1 MNHNY, CDR2 SVGAGI (reference sequence). The length of the CDR3 is 14 residues. Trimming shortened V by 3 bases and J by 1 base, and 9 bases separated the two germline ends. CDR3 sequence: CASSYRPGNTEAFF. The CDR3 DNA reads TGTGCCAGCAGTTATCGTCCGGGGAACACTGAAGCTTTCTTT.

This clonotype was counted at least ten times. The chain is built from TRBV6-2 or TRBV6-3 and TRBJ2-1, with TRBD2 matching over 15 bases. The ends lost 5 bases at V and 2 bases at J; junction bases unmatched: 1. This CDR3 has 16 amino acids. Germline CDR1 and CDR2: MNHEY and SVGEGT. The CDR3 nucleotides are TGTGCCAGCAGTGGGACTAGCGGGAGGACCTACAATGAGCAGTTCTTC. This sequence encodes CASSGTSGRTYNEQFF.

Ten or more counts support this clonotype. This chain joins TRBV5-6 and TRBJ2-3; D is uncertain. V lost 4 bases to trimming and J lost 1 base, with 13 bases between them. The CDR3 is 15 amino acids. The germline CDR1 and CDR2 sequences are SGHDT and YYEEEE. CDR3: CASSPKRSGTDTQYF. CDR3 nucleotide sequence: TGTGCCAGCAGCCCAAAGCGTTCCGGCACAGATACGCAGTATTTT.

In this sample, this clonotype turned up many times. This chain joins TRBV5-1 and TRBJ2-1; D is uncertain. The CDR3 totals 15 residues. The germline V gene has CDR1 SGHRS and CDR2 YFSETQ. Trimming stripped 0 bases from V and 4 bases from J, with 11 bases between. CDR3 nucleotides: TGCGCCAGCAGCTTGGTTGGGAACTCGTACAATGAGCAGTTCTTC. This codes for CASSLVGNSYNEQFF.

Ten or more counts support this clonotype. This rearrangement joins TRBV30 to TRBJ2-3, with TRBD2 matching 8 bases. V was pared by 5 bases and J by 6 bases, with 10 bases of the junction left unmatched. The CDR3 runs to 14 residues. Germline lookup yields CDR1 GTSNPN and CDR2 SVGIG (reference sequence). The CDR3 region has the DNA TGTGCCTGGGCCTCCGGGGGGGCCGGGGATACGCAGTATTTT. Residues: CAWASGGAGDTQYF.

The genes are TRBV12-3 or TRBV12-4 and TRBJ1-2; 9 positions agree with TRBD1. With 1 base clipped from V and 7 bases from J, the junction kept 4 bases outside the gene matches. The CDR3 has 14 residues. For the CDR3, the DNA is TGTGCCAGCAGTTTAGTCGACAGGGGGATTGGCTACACCTTC. Amino acid sequence: CASSLVDRGIGYTF.